The present entry profiles one T cell receptor (beta chain) with its context. This receptor's antigen is unknown. Base quality data are lacking; no much larger clone is found one base away. The trial excluded patients who had a history of autoimmune disease or were on systemic immunosuppression. In every dose cohort, peripheral blood was drawn for TCR sequencing at baseline, cycle 4 day 1, and cycle 7 day 1. Samples were obtained from an open-label, multicenter, first-in-human phase I dose-escalation trial of ivuxolimab. Adults with locally advanced or metastatic melanoma, renal cell, hepatocellular, or head and neck squamous cell carcinoma were enrolled in the trial. Before TCR sequencing, CD4+ T cells and CD8+ T cells from peripheral blood were sorted into separate populations. Genomic DNA was extracted from sorted cells for sequencing of the TCRbeta CDR3 region. The immunoSEQ Assay was used to sequence the TCRbeta CDR3 regions. Not all clones reach the TCRdb copy of this immuneACCESS table, which keeps in-frame sequences only. Checked studies attribute under half of the gap to unresolved V genes and leave the rest unexplained. This sample lists about 120,000 clones; over 75% were detected once. The ten largest make up 0.5% to 0.7% of the sample.

These data are taken from a study of OX40 agonist ivuxolimab in advanced cancers. Regarding the complete study: The costimulatory receptor OX40 (CD134) was targeted by ivuxolimab, a fully human IgG2 agonistic monoclonal antibody. The paper covers the monotherapy dose-escalation part of the phase I ivuxolimab trial, which included N of about 56 patients. Intravenous ivuxolimab was administered to patients every 2 weeks at six dose levels: 0.01, 0.1, 0.3, 1.5, 3 and 10 mg/kg. Three dose-escalation patients achieved partial responses, one with hepatocellular carcinoma and two with cutaneous melanoma. In the dose-escalation cohort, 82.7% of patients were male, and the mean age was roughly 60 years, with a range of about 23 to 90. Of the approximately 50 patients in dose escalation, 19 had hepatocellular carcinoma, about 15 had melanoma, 9 had renal cell carcinoma and 9 had head and neck cancer. Patients were allowed to have had prior anti-PD-1, anti-PD-L1 or anti-CTLA-4 therapy, and 30% to 40% of the dose-escalation patients had previously received checkpoint inhibitors. The point of sequencing TCRbeta in the periphery was to test whether ivuxolimab changed TCR sequence diversity and drove clonal T-cell expansion.

CDR1 and CDR2 are drawn from the germline V gene: MDHEN, SYDVKM. V loses 3 bases of germline sequence and J loses 4 bases, and the interval between the two ends is 12 bases. From the cysteine up to the phenylalanine, the CDR3 has a length of 14 residues. Just the 42-base CDR3 DNA is kept, in frame starting at base 1. What the study reported, not specific to this receptor: At doses of 0.1 to 3.0 mg/kg, clonal expansion of both CD4+ and CD8+ T cells in blood was seen between baseline and week 6. On average, CD8+ T cells showed more expanded clones than CD4+ T cells after ivuxolimab. Partial responders in the 0.1-3.0 mg/kg groups had among the lowest normalized peripheral clonal expansion, especially among CD8+ T cells. Which antigens the clonally expanded peripheral T cells were specific for was not determined. Low levels of normalized T-cell clonal expansion were also seen in some patients who did not respond.

In this chain, TRBV28 is recombined with TRBJ1-2, with the D gene call left open. The receptor was derived from an adult with an advanced solid tumor such as melanoma, head and neck, liver or kidney cancer. The input for sequencing was CD4+ or CD8+ T cells sorted from blood, taken in a trial of the OX40 agonist ivuxolimab. The CDR3 here reads CASSFTMAAYGYTF. The DNA sequence reads TGTGCCAGCAGTTTTACTATGGCAGCCTATGGCTACACCTTC.